Following are 16 T cell receptor beta chains from one sample sequenced in a study of monozygotic twins with inflammatory bowel disease. Reanalyzing the 5' RACE reads, TCRdb keeps one entry per CDR3 protein, without DNA. The specimen's table records over 150,000 distinct CDR3 sequences. The sequenced sample was blood. These receptors were taken from a human donor with ulcerative colitis or Crohn's disease, or a healthy co-twin of an affected twin (not recorded which).

This chain links TRBV6-5 with TRBJ1-5. CDR3 size: 13 residues. Germline CDR1 MNHEY, CDR2 SVGAGI. Here the CDR3 reads CASSRASGQPQHF.

The rearrangement uses TRBV12-3 or TRBV12-4 and TRBJ2-6; TCRdb selects TRBD1, and the lack of DNA leaves this call unchecked. The CDR3 is made up of 16 amino acids. CDR3 sequence reads: CASSGGTSSGANVLTF.

The J gene is TRBJ2-5, the V gene TRBV9; the TCRdb call, TRBD2, lacks DNA for checking. The length of the CDR3 is 16 residues. Germline V lookup: CDR1 SGDLS, CDR2 YYNGEE. The CDR3 region is CASSTGLAGVPETQYF.

CDR3 residues: CASSQDGRGTQYF. The chain recombines TRBV4-2 with TRBJ2-3; lacking DNA, the TRBD2 call made by TCRdb goes unchecked. The germline V gene encodes CDR1 LGHNA and CDR2 YNFKEQ. The CDR3 has 13 residues.

The chain couples TRBV3-1 to TRBJ1-2; checking the TCRdb D call of TRBD1 is not possible without DNA. The CDR3 covers 15 residues. The germline V gene encodes CDR1 LGHDT and CDR2 YNNKEL (reference sequence). This CDR3 is CASSQGFRDNYGYTF.

This rearrangement joins TRBV5-1 to TRBJ1-1; TCRdb outputs TRBD1, but without DNA this stays unchecked. The CDR3 is made up of 14 amino acids. The germline V gene has CDR1 SGHRS and CDR2 YFSETQ. CDR3 sequence: CASSLFGQGTEAFF.

The chain links TRBV5-1 to TRBJ2-2; TCRdb reports TRBD2, a call that lacks DNA to check it against. Germline loops: CDR1 SGHRS, CDR2 YFSETQ. The CDR3 is made up of 16 amino acids. CDR3 in amino acids: CASSLELAGVTGELFF.

J is TRBJ2-2 and V is TRBV5-1; TCRdb lists TRBD2, though no DNA is available to test this call. The CDR3 is 15 residues long. Germline CDR1 SGHRS, CDR2 YFSETQ. The CDR3 loop is CASSKSGPNTGELFF.

This chain connects TRBV5-5 to TRBJ1-5; TCRdb indicates TRBD1, and absent DNA this call remains unverified. CDR3 size: 18 residues. CDR1 and CDR2 (germline): SGHKS, YYEKEE (reference sequence). The chain's CDR3 is CASSLALSRAGGSQPQHF. Combining the CDR3 with reference TRBV5-5 and TRBJ1-5 gives the whole variable domain DAGVTQSPTHLIKTRGQQVTLRCSPISGHKSVSWYQQVLGQGPQFIFQYYEKEERGRGNFPDRFSARQFPNYSSELNVNALLLGDSALYLCASSLALSRAGGSQPQHFGDGTRLSIL.

The rearrangement joins TRBV5-1 to TRBJ2-1; TCRdb returns TRBD2, unconfirmable since there is no DNA. This CDR3 has 16 amino acids. The V gene's germline CDR1 is SGHRS and CDR2 YFSETQ. The CDR3: CASSLGGGLAGSEQFF.

The chain recombines TRBV3-1 with TRBJ2-7. The CDR3 loop spans 11 amino acids. The germline V gene encodes CDR1 LGHDT and CDR2 YNNKEL (reference sequence). The CDR3 here is CASSQAGEQYF.

This chain joins TRBV20-1 and TRBJ2-2; TCRdb indicates TRBD2, and absent DNA this call remains unverified. From germline, CDR1 is DFQATT and CDR2 SNEGSKA (reference sequence). The CDR3 runs 16 residues. CDR3 protein: CSAPSASGGSAGELFF.

The chain combines TRBV20-1 with TRBJ1-5; lacking DNA, the TRBD1 call made by TCRdb goes unchecked. The CDR3 is made up of 16 amino acids. Germline loops: CDR1 DFQATT, CDR2 SNEGSKA (reference sequence). CDR3 protein: CSARGQGVKYSQPQHF.

This chain uses TRBV7-3 with TRBJ1-1. The CDR3 consists of 13 residues. Germline CDR1 SGHTA, CDR2 FQGTGA. The CDR3: CASSRPMNTEAFF.

The chain recombines TRBV5-1 with TRBJ2-5; TCRdb selects TRBD2, and the lack of DNA leaves this call unchecked. Germline loops: CDR1 SGHRS, CDR2 YFSETQ. The CDR3 sequence is 16 residues long. The CDR3 reads CASSLASGLGGETQYF.

The chain recombines TRBV29-1 with TRBJ2-1. Germline CDR1 SQVTM, CDR2 ANQGSEA. There are 12 residues in the CDR3. The CDR3 spells CSVEASYNEQFF.